Detailed here is one T cell receptor (beta chain). The repertoire was sequenced with immunoSEQ multiplex PCR; TCRdb's copy has only in-frame clones and lacks some. The repertoire includes about 72,000 clones, just under 95% of them detected once, and around 0.34% sits in the top ten. The V and J ends lost 6 bases and 6 bases, in that order; junction bases with no gene match: 1. CDR3 length: 11 amino acids. Germline CDR1 reads SNHLY; CDR2 reads FYNNEI. These data originate in a study of technical replicates of blood from several donors. The receptor was derived from a human donor in good health. The chain employs TRBV2 and TRBJ1-1, with 7 bases matching TRBD1. The sequenced sample was T cells isolated from PBMCs. CDR3 sequence (DNA): TGTGCCAGCAGACAGGGGTCTGAAGCTTTCTTT. Translation: CASRQGSEAFF.